These T cell receptor beta chains were read from a single sample in a study of blood T cells in healthy people across ages. Using its own MiXCR run on the 5' RACE reads, TCRdb lists one record per CDR3 protein. In the table there are 1.5 million to 2 million distinct CDR3 sequences, roughly 28% of which are singletons. Sequencing was done on a sample of blood. The receptors here all came from a woman in her twenties or thirties in good health. Each CDR3 is given with its conserved first and last residue. D genes are given only for firm matches. Size is omitted from some rows. Given values are once, few, many or a class for expanded clones.

D,J,size,V,DNA,CDR3
NA,TRBJ2-7,few,TRBV6-2/TRBV6-3,TGTGCCAGCAGTTACCCCCCCCAGGGAACTCCCTACGAGCAGTACTTC,CASSYPPQGTPYEQYF
NA,TRBJ1-1,few,TRBV7-9,TGTGCCAGCAGCTTTGTCACGCGGGACACTGAAGCTTTCTTT,CASSFVTRDTEAFF
NA,TRBJ2-5,NA,TRBV18,TGTGCCAGCACCACCCTGGGGGTGAGAGAGACCCAGTACTTC,CASTTLGVRETQYF
NA,TRBJ2-7,few,TRBV6-5,TGTGCCAACAGTAGAGGGTACGAGCAGTACTTC,CANSRGYEQYF
TRBD2,TRBJ2-1,few,TRBV20-1,TGCAGTGCTAGATCGTCGGGACTAGCGGGTAATGAGCAGTTCTTC,CSARSSGLAGNEQFF
NA,TRBJ1-2,NA,TRBV28,TGTGCCAGCAGTTTAGTTGAGGTCTCCGATGGCTACACCTTC,CASSLVEVSDGYTF
NA,TRBJ2-5,many,TRBV6-6,TGTGCCAGCAGTTACTCGTGGGGGTTGGAGGAGACCCAGTACTTC,CASSYSWGLEETQYF
NA,TRBJ2-7,NA,TRBV4-1,TGCGCCAGCAGCCAAGATTGGACAGCCGGCTCCTACGGGCAGTACTTC,CASSQDWTAGSYGQYF
NA,TRBJ1-6,few,TRBV9,TGTGCCAGCAGCGTAGGGGATAATTCACCCCTCCACTTT,CASSVGDNSPLHF
TRBD2,TRBJ2-7,NA,TRBV6-5,TGTGCCAGCAGTTACAAACTAGCGGGACCTACTGGCTATGAGCAGTACTTC,CASSYKLAGPTGYEQYF
TRBD2,TRBJ2-6,many,TRBV6-5,TGTGCCAGCAGTTACTCTTGGAGCGGGAGGTTCTCTGGGGCCAACGTCCTGACTTTC,CASSYSWSGRFSGANVLTF